This T cell receptor beta chain was observed in a study of shared clonotypes between healthy human individuals. Sequencing used immunoSEQ multiplex PCR; TCRdb keeps in-frame clones, though not all of them. The sample contains about 600,000 clones, roughly 72% of which appear only once. The CDR3 consists of 16 residues. With 0 bases removed from V and 0 bases from J, the gap between germline ends came to 9 bases. Germline values: CDR1 MGHRA, CDR2 YSYEKL. Study donors comprised healthy, HIV-negative adults devoid of recent acute infection or vaccination. This receptor was taken from a woman aged 40-49 years in good health. Some clones in this sample may be carry-over from other donors' samples. The chain employs TRBV4-1 and TRBJ1-3; D is unclear. The sequenced sample consisted of PBMCs. The CDR3 loop is CASSQERALSGNTIYF. The CDR3, as DNA: TGCGCCAGCAGCCAAGAGCGGGCTCTCTCTGGAAACACCATATATTTT.